These T cell receptor beta chains were read from a single sample in a study of response to subunit inactivated influenza vaccine. TCRdb reanalysed the RT-PCR reads using MiXCR and keeps one entry per CDR3 protein. The repertoire consists of over 450,000 distinct CDR3 sequences, with approximately 13% occurring once and the leading ten covering approximately 14%. The sequencing here drew on PBMCs from blood, taken 45 days after vaccination. The origin of the receptors is a man aged 50 to 59 who received an inactivated influenza vaccine. CDR3s include the opening cysteine and the closing phenylalanine or tryptophan. A D gene is named only where the DNA matches it firmly. Expanded clones are given a class, and other clones once, few, many or no size at all.

abundance	v_gene	len	d_gene	j_gene	CDR3nt	CDR3aa
few	TRBV6-5	14	NA	TRBJ2-7	TGTGCCAGCAGTTACACTGAGGGTGTCTACGAGCAGTACTTC	CASSYTEGVYEQYF
NA	TRBV10-3	13	NA	TRBJ2-7	TGTGCCATCAGCCGGACAGCCTCCTACGAGCAGTACTTC	CAISRTASYEQYF
NA	TRBV7-2	17	TRBD2	TRBJ2-3	TGTGCCAGCAGCTTAGTCGGGCTAGCGGACTTGAAGGGTACGCAGTATTTT	CASSLVGLADLKGTQYF
NA	TRBV6-2/TRBV6-3	15	NA	TRBJ2-7	TGTGCCAGCTCCTTTCGGTCGAGCGTGTCCTACGAGCAGTACTTC	CASSFRSSVSYEQYF
NA	TRBV7-2	13	NA	TRBJ2-5	TGTGCCAGCCGCCCTAGGAACGCGGAGACCCAGTACTTC	CASRPRNAETQYF
many	TRBV12-3/TRBV12-4	14	NA	TRBJ2-2	TGTGCCAGCAGACCAAACGATGGGTCCGGGGAGCTGTTTTTT	CASRPNDGSGELFF
many	TRBV9	14	NA	TRBJ2-2	TGTGCCAGCAGCGTAGATGGGAACACCGGGGAGCTGTTTTTT	CASSVDGNTGELFF
NA	TRBV3-1	14	NA	TRBJ1-3	TGTGCCAGCAGCCAAGGGTCCGGAGGAAACACCATATATTTT	CASSQGSGGNTIYF
NA	TRBV7-9	15	TRBD2	TRBJ2-1	TGTGCCAGCAGCTTTATAAGCGGGAACTACAATGAGCAGTTCTTC	CASSFISGNYNEQFF
many	TRBV15	15	TRBD1	TRBJ2-7	TGTGCCACCAGCAGAGGGACAGGGGGAAAGGGGGAGCAGTACTTC	CATSRGTGGKGEQYF
NA	TRBV5-5	15	NA	TRBJ1-2	TGTGCCAGCAGCTTGTGGATTGCTAGGGGCTATGGCTACACCTTC	CASSLWIARGYGYTF
NA	TRBV6-2/TRBV6-3	12	TRBD1	TRBJ2-1	TGTGCCAGCGGGGACAGAAGGGATGAGCAGTTCTTC	CASGDRRDEQFF
NA	TRBV29-1	13	NA	TRBJ2-4	TGCAGCGCACTCACACTAGCCAAAAACATTCAGTACTTC	CSALTLAKNIQYF
few	TRBV6-2/TRBV6-3	17	TRBD1	TRBJ2-2	TGTGCCAGCAGTCCTCTAGTGGACAGGGGGCACACCGGGGAGCTGTTTTTT	CASSPLVDRGHTGELFF
few	TRBV4-1	16	NA	TRBJ1-2	TGCGCCAGCAGCCGAGGAGAGGGGGGCGACGACTATGGCTACACCTTC	CASSRGEGGDDYGYTF
NA	TRBV14	14	NA	TRBJ2-1	TGTGCCAGCAGCCAAAATCGGCTTCGCAATGAGCAGTTCTTC	CASSQNRLRNEQFF
NA	TRBV20-1	18	TRBD2	TRBJ2-7	TGCAGTGCCCCTTGGATTGTGGGGCGGGAGGGCCTGTCCTACGAGCAGTACTTC	CSAPWIVGREGLSYEQYF
few	TRBV5-6	16	TRBD2	TRBJ2-3	TGTGCCAGCAGCTTCATAGCGGGGGGACTTACAGATACGCAGTATTTT	CASSFIAGGLTDTQYF
few	TRBV5-1	14	TRBD1	TRBJ1-2	TGCGCCAGCAGCTTGGCCGAGGGGGCGAATGGCTACACCTTC	CASSLAEGANGYTF
few	TRBV12-3/TRBV12-4	16	NA	TRBJ2-1	TGTGCCAGCAGCCGATGGGGGGTCGGGGCCGACAATGAGCAGTTCTTC	CASSRWGVGADNEQFF
many	TRBV4-2	12	NA	TRBJ1-1	TGTGCCAGCAGCCAAGAGGGACTTGAAGCTTTCTTT	CASSQEGLEAFF
few	TRBV29-1	13	TRBD2	TRBJ2-5	TGCAGCGTTTCTCCGGGAGGAAAAGAGACCCAGTACTTC	CSVSPGGKETQYF
few	TRBV3-1	13	NA	TRBJ2-7	TGTGCCAGCAGCCTGACTAGATCACACGAGCAGTACTTC	CASSLTRSHEQYF
many	TRBV2	15	NA	TRBJ1-5	TGTGCCAGCAGTGAAGCTCCAGGGGAGGTCCAGCCCCAGCATTTT	CASSEAPGEVQPQHF
many	TRBV5-1	14	NA	TRBJ2-5	TGCGCCAGCAGCTTACGACAGCCCCAAGAGACCCAGTACTTC	CASSLRQPQETQYF
NA	TRBV10-3	15	TRBD1	TRBJ2-1	TGTGCCATCAGCCCGGGACAGGGGGGATACAATGAGCAGTTCTTC	CAISPGQGGYNEQFF
many	TRBV7-2	13	NA	TRBJ1-2	TGTGCCAGCAGCCCCTTGGACGGGGGAGGCTACACCTTC	CASSPLDGGGYTF
many	TRBV20-1	15	TRBD1	TRBJ1-1	TGCAGTGCTACCGGGACAGGACCGAAGGACACTGAAGCTTTCTTT	CSATGTGPKDTEAFF
few	TRBV5-6	17	NA	TRBJ2-2	TGTGCCAGCAGCTTGATGATTGGCCGAGGTGTAGACGGGGAGCTGTTTTTT	CASSLMIGRGVDGELFF
many	TRBV5-1	20	NA	TRBJ2-2	TGCGCCAGCAGCCGGAGGATAGGACAAGGGGTCTCGAAGAACACCGGGGAGCTGTTTTTT	CASSRRIGQGVSKNTGELFF
NA	TRBV6-1	14	NA	TRBJ1-1	TGTGCCAGCAGGCGGACAGTCGGGAACACTGAAGCTTTCTTT	CASRRTVGNTEAFF
few	TRBV20-1	15	TRBD1	TRBJ2-7	TGCAGTGCTAGAGTGCGCCAGGGGGCCTCCTACGAGCAGTACTTC	CSARVRQGASYEQYF
few	TRBV7-9	15	TRBD2	TRBJ2-1	TGTGCCAGCAGCTTGGGGGTGGGGACTAGGAATGAGCAGTTCTTC	CASSLGVGTRNEQFF
many	TRBV12-3/TRBV12-4	14	NA	TRBJ1-6	TGTGCCAGCAGAGGGAGCTCCTATAATTCACCCCTCCACTTT	CASRGSSYNSPLHF
few	TRBV7-2	14	TRBD2	TRBJ2-4	TGTGCCAGCAGCACGGGACTAGCTTTGGACATTCAGTACTTC	CASSTGLALDIQYF
many	TRBV2	13	TRBD1	TRBJ2-5	TGTGCCAGCAGTCGACAGGGATTGGAGACCCAGTACTTC	CASSRQGLETQYF
few	TRBV12-3/TRBV12-4	15	NA	TRBJ1-1	TGTGCCAGCAGACCTCCCGGGACTATGAACACTGAAGCTTTCTTT	CASRPPGTMNTEAFF
few	TRBV5-1	15	NA	TRBJ2-3	TGCGCCAGCAGCTTGGCCATTCAGGGCGCAGATACGCAGTATTTT	CASSLAIQGADTQYF
few	TRBV4-3	16	NA	TRBJ2-2	TGCGCCAGCAGTGGAAATTCGGCAGGGAGGACCGGGGAGCTGTTTTTT	CASSGNSAGRTGELFF
many	TRBV29-1	11	TRBD1	TRBJ2-3	TGCTCGGGGACAGTCACAGATACGCAGTATTTT	CSGTVTDTQYF
few	TRBV5-6	13	NA	TRBJ2-1	TGTGCCAGTACGGAACATCGGGTGGATGAGCAGTTCTTC	CASTEHRVDEQFF
many	TRBV4-2	16	TRBD2	TRBJ2-3	TGTGCCAGCAGCCAAACGCGGGAGTATAGCACAGATACGCAGTATTTT	CASSQTREYSTDTQYF
NA	TRBV27	18	TRBD1	TRBJ1-1	TGTGCCAGCAGGCCCTATCCTTTTTACAGGGGGTATGTTACTGAAGCTTTCTTT	CASRPYPFYRGYVTEAFF
few	TRBV7-2	16	NA	TRBJ1-5	TGTGCCAGCAGCTTAGTGAGCCCTTATAGCAATCAGCCCCAGCATTTT	CASSLVSPYSNQPQHF
few	TRBV10-3	13	NA	TRBJ2-5	TGTGCCATCAGTGGGGGGTTCTTGGAGACCCAGTACTTC	CAISGGFLETQYF
NA	TRBV28	16	NA	TRBJ2-7	TGTGCCAGCAGACAGACTCCGGGACTCCCATCCTACGAGCAGTACTTC	CASRQTPGLPSYEQYF
NA	TRBV29-1	13	NA	TRBJ2-5	TGCAGCGTTATCGGACGCATACAAGAGACCCAGTACTTC	CSVIGRIQETQYF
few	TRBV4-2	13	NA	TRBJ2-7	TGTGCCAGCGGCCCAGGAGAACTCTACGAGCAGTACTTC	CASGPGELYEQYF